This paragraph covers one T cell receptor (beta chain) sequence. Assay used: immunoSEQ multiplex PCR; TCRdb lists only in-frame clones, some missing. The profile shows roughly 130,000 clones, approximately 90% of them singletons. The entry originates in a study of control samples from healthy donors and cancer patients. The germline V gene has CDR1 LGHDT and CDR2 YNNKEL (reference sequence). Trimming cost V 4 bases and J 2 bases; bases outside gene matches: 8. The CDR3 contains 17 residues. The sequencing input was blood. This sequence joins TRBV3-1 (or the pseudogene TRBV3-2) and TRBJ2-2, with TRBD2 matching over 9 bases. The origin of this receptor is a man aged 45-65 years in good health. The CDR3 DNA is TGTGCCAGCAGCCCGCCGGGGACTAGCAGAAACACCGGGGAGCTGTTTTTT. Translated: CASSPPGTSRNTGELFF.